This T cell receptor beta chain comes out of a study of blood T cell repertoires in COVID-19. Study information: From the United States, Italy and Spain came samples of acute and convalescent COVID-19. Sample material is recorded as cDNA or gDNA derived from T cells, B-cell-depleted T cells, or PBMCs.

Original processing notes: It was from reference gene primer amplification that nucleated cell counts were estimated. Using immunoSEQ multiplex PCR, the repertoire was profiled, and TCRdb retains in-frame clones only, with some absent. V and J calls and clone size are copied from that table; D and trimming were computed from the DNA. The profile shows 110,000 or so clones, 85% of them singletons. The CDR3 totals 15 residues. The germline V gene encodes CDR1 SGHRS and CDR2 YFSETQ. V lost 4 bases to trimming and J lost 5 bases, with 15 bases between them. This chain links TRBV5-1 with TRBJ2-2; TRBD2 is a possible D gene (6 bases). Sequenced sample: peripheral blood. The clonotype was recovered from a human donor in a cohort sampled during active COVID-19. This chain's CDR3 is CASSQTGERTGELFF. Here the CDR3 DNA reads TGCGCCAGCAGCCAGACGGGGGAGCGGACCGGGGAGCTGTTTTTT. Filled out from reference TRBV5-1 and TRBJ2-2, the complete variable domain reads KAGVTQTPRYLIKTRGQQVTLSCSPISGHRSVSWYQQTPGQGLQFLFEYFSETQRNKGNFPGRFSGRQFSNSRSEMNVSTLELGDSALYLCASSQTGERTGELFFGEGSRLTVL.